This T cell receptor beta chain was profiled in a study of metastatic and nonmetastatic thyroid tumors (dated by TCRdb to 2020 to 2022). A note on the overall study: For patients with malignant and with benign thyroid disease, the researchers compared repertoires between peripheral blood samples and tumor or nodule tissue samples.

The CDR3 spans 12 residues, from the cysteine through the phenylalanine. Just the 36-base CDR3 DNA is kept, in frame starting at base 1. For CDR1 and CDR2, the germline V gene (reference sequence) lists LGHDT and YNNKEL. The full study reports these points: TCR beta diversity was reported as significantly higher in malignant tumors than in benign nodules, in both blood and tumor samples.

Library preparation was by PCR. Instrument on record: Illumina HiSeq 4000. High-throughput sequencing was used to profile the TCR beta-chain CDR3 region of each patient. In the source study's methods: A classifier to discriminate distant-metastatic papillary thyroid cancer patients was built from CDR3 differences across clinicopathological groups. Repertoire diversity was assessed with the Shannon index, and tumor-blood repertoire similarity with the Morisita-Horn index. TCRdb redid the processing of the public reads, applying fastp at Q25 and MiXCR, and retained in-frame beta chains. TCRdb, rather than the study authors, made the V and J calls. The sample table contains about 23,000 clones; only one count was recorded for 22% of them. The ten largest clonotypes hold more than 6.5% of the sample. Worth noting for this clone: Its binding antigen is unknown. At one end, the junction sequence differs from germline, possibly due to a read error.

No treatment had been received by any patient before thyroid surgery. Using T-cell receptor beta sequencing, the study looked back at clinical samples from patients collected from the early 2010s to the late 2010s. The sample was blood. The chain is assembled from TRBV3-1 and TRBJ2-7; matching of 5 bases hints at TRBD1 as the D gene. The origin of this receptor is a female donor with papillary thyroid cancer or a benign thyroid nodule (not recorded which). Some clones in this sample may be carry-over from other donors' samples. CDR3 reads: CASSPSGCEQYF. The sequenced DNA: TGCGCCAGCAGCCCATCAGGGTGCGAGCAGTACTTC.